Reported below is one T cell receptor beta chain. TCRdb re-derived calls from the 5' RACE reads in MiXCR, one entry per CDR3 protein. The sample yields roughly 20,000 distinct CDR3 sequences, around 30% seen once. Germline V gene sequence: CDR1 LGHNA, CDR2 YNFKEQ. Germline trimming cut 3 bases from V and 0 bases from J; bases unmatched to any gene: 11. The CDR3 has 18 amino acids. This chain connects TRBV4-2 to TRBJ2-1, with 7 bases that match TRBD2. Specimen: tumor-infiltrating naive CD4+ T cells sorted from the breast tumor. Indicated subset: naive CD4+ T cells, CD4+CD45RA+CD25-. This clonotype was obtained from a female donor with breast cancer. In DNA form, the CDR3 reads TGTGCCAGCAGCCATGTTCTCCTCCCGGGGGGCTCCTACAATGAGCAGTTCTTC. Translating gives CASSHVLLPGGSYNEQFF.